This entry concerns a single TCR beta chain. Its antigen remains unidentified. Per germline, CDR1 DFQATT and CDR2 SNEGSKA (reference sequence). The V gene end was trimmed by 5 bases and the J gene end by 1 base; junction bases not matched to a gene: 14. CDR3 length: 18 residues. The source of the sample is a study of T cell repertoires in cytomegalovirus infection. The wider study: Public TCR beta signatures were indicative of both CMV infection and a matching HLA type.

The study's findings and limits: HLA-C-restricted, CMV-specific TCR beta clonotypes were dominant ex vivo.

Using its own MiXCR run on the reads, TCRdb lists one record per CDR3 protein. Of under 350,000 distinct CDR3 sequences in the sample, 9% to 9.5% were seen once. The chain employs TRBV20-1 and TRBJ2-1; 10 nucleotides line up with TRBD2. The TCR was taken from a human donor in good health (CMV status not recorded). Some clones in this sample may be carry-over from other donors' samples. What was sequenced was PBMCs. CDR3 sequence: CSALAGLASKWSYNEQFF. The CDR3 region has the DNA TGCAGTGCTCTTGCGGGACTAGCGAGTAAGTGGTCCTACAATGAGCAGTTCTTC.